This T cell receptor beta chain is drawn from a study of beta chain features in type 1 diabetes. Whole-study findings and limits: Moderately but significantly shorter TCRB CDR3s were found in Type 1 diabetes patients in all four CD4+ subsets.

The isolated RNA, all of it, was reverse transcribed, so expressed TCRB transcripts were what got sequenced. The assay was immunoSEQ multiplex PCR, and TCRdb's table has in-frame clones only and misses some. The table records some 290,000 clones, approximately 15% of them present only once. Using CD45RO/CCR7/CD25/CD127/CD95/CD27, CD4+ naive, central memory, regulatory and stem cell-like memory cells were sorted. In regard to this clone: Its antigen is as yet unknown.

Trimming stripped 5 bases from V and 4 bases from J, with 11 bases between. This CDR3 has 14 amino acids. Germline V CDR1 and CDR2: SGHTA, FQGNSA. J is TRBJ2-2 and V is TRBV7-2, with D possibly TRBD1 on 6 matching bases. This TCR was recovered from a man younger than 40 with type 1 diabetes. The specimen was naive CD4+ T cells from blood. DNA of the CDR3: TGTGCCAGCAGCCCCACAGGGCTCACCGGGGAGCTGTTTTTT. Translation gives CASSPTGLTGELFF.